These 10 T cell receptor beta chains share one sample of origin, sequenced in a study of early stage breast cancer tumors. Profiling relied on immunoSEQ multiplex PCR, and the TCRdb table lists in-frame clones only, not all of them. The sample contains nearly 70,000 clones, approximately 80% of which appear only once. Input material: blood. These receptors all stem from a person aged 40 to 49 with breast cancer.

This clone was counted only a few times. This chain joins TRBV7-9 and TRBJ2-7, with D hard to call. The germline V gene has CDR1 SEHNR and CDR2 FQNEAQ (reference sequence). Deletions cut 5 bases from V and 3 bases from J, with 5 bases between. CDR3 size: 11 residues. The CDR3 sequence is CASSESYEQYF. The CDR3 DNA follows: TGTGCCAGCAGCGAGAGCTACGAGCAGTACTTC.

CDR3 sequence: CASSLAGTDYTEAFF. CDR3 sequence (DNA): TGCGCCAGCAGCTTGGCGGGGACCGACTATACTGAAGCTTTCTTT. The chain links TRBV5-1 to TRBJ1-1; tentative D call: TRBD1 (5 bases). V was cut by 0 bases and J by 5 bases, with 14 bases left in between. Germline V gene sequence: CDR1 SGHRS, CDR2 YFSETQ. CDR3 length: 15 residues.

This chain connects TRBV7-9 to TRBJ1-1; no clear D. From germline, CDR1 is SEHNR and CDR2 FQNEAQ (reference sequence). The length of the CDR3 is 13 residues. V was trimmed by 3 bases and J by 1 base, leaving 6 bases between them. CDR3 nucleotides: TGTGCCAGCAGCTTGACGGGGAACACTGAAGCTTTCTTT. It codes for CASSLTGNTEAFF.

The chain recombines TRBV6-1 with TRBJ1-5; D ambiguous. CDR1 and CDR2 (germline): MNHNS, SASEGT. The CDR3 length is 12 residues. Trimming removed 0 bases at V and 11 bases at J, with 8 bases between. The CDR3 reads CASSEAGRSQHF. The CDR3 DNA is TGTGCCAGCAGTGAAGCGGGCAGGTCCCAGCATTTT.

The chain couples TRBV20-1 to TRBJ2-7; no firm D call. Looked up from germline, CDR1 is DFQATT and CDR2 is SNEGSKA (reference sequence). V lost 5 bases and J 6 bases, leaving 11 bases between the germline ends. The CDR3 extends over 11 amino acids. The CDR3 loop is CSAGRTSEQYF. CDR3 in DNA: TGCAGTGCTGGCAGGACGAGCGAGCAGTACTTC.

The chain employs TRBV4-1 and TRBJ2-7; the D gene could be TRBD1 or TRBD2 (6 bases each). Trimming removed 4 bases from V and 1 base from J, with 14 bases in between. The CDR3 totals 15 residues. Germline V gene lookup returns CDR1 MGHRA and CDR2 YSYEKL. The CDR3 bases are TGCGCCAGCAGCCCCGAGGGGGGTGGGTCCTACGAGCAGTACTTC. It yields the protein CASSPEGGGSYEQYF.

This chain uses TRBV29-1 with TRBJ1-2, with D hard to call. The CDR3 loop spans 14 amino acids. Germline CDR1 and CDR2: SQVTM and ANQGSEA. V was cut by 0 bases and J by 6 bases, with 14 bases left in between. CDR3 in amino acids: CSVEEVSPTDGYTF. The CDR3 DNA reads as TGCAGCGTTGAAGAAGTCAGCCCTACGGATGGCTACACCTTC.

This chain joins TRBV6-5 and TRBJ2-5, with 7 nucleotides matching TRBD2. CDR3 length: 16 residues. The V segment lost 2 bases and the J segment 5 bases; nucleotides outside the gene matches: 11. Germline V gene data show CDR1 as MNHEY and CDR2 as SVGAGI. CDR3 protein: CASSYPRGGSRETQYF. DNA for the CDR3: TGTGCCAGCAGTTACCCCAGAGGCGGGAGTAGGGAGACCCAGTACTTC.

The V call is TRBV11-2, the J call TRBJ2-7, with 8 bases lining up with TRBD2. The CDR3 length is 14 residues. Germline lookup yields CDR1 SGHAT and CDR2 FQNNGV. The V and J ends lost 4 bases and 3 bases, in that order; junction bases with no gene match: 5. The CDR3 sequence is CASSWAGGYYEQYF. The CDR3 DNA sequence: TGTGCCAGCAGCTGGGCGGGAGGTTACTACGAGCAGTACTTC.

The J gene is TRBJ2-7, the V gene TRBV27, with D perhaps TRBD1 (5 bases). The CDR3 has 13 residues. V was clipped by 1 base and J by 5 bases, with 9 bases between them. Germline V CDR1 and CDR2: MNHEY, SMNVEV (reference sequence). The CDR3 nucleotides read TGTGCCAGCAGTTTATTCTCCAGGGACGAGCAGTACTTC. Amino acids: CASSLFSRDEQYF.